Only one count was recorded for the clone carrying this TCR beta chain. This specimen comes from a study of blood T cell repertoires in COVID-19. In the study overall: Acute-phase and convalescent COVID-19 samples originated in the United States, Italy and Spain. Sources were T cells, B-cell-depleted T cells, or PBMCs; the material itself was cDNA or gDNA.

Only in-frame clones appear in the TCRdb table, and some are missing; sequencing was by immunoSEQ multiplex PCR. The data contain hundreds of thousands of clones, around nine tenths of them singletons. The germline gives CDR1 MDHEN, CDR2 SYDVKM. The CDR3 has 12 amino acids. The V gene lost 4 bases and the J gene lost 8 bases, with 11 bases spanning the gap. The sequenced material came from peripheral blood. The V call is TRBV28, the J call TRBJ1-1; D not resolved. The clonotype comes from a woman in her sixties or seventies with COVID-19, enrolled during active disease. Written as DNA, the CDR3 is TGTGCCAGCAGTTGGAGACCTTCCGAAGCTTTCTTT. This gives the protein CASSWRPSEAFF. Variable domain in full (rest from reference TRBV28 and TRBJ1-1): DVKVTQSSRYLVKRTGEKVFLECVQDMDHENMFWYRQDPGLGLRLIYFSYDVKMKEKGDIPEGYSVSREKKERFSLILESASTNQTSMYLCASSWRPSEAFFGQGTRLTVV.